Only one count was recorded for the clone carrying this T cell receptor beta chain. This sample was included in a study of blood T cell repertoires in COVID-19. Study-level information: Nucleic acid was either cDNA or gDNA, and it came from T cells, B-cell-depleted T cells, or PBMCs.

This CDR3 region has 16 residues. V lost 5 bases, J lost 0 bases, and 16 bases lay in between. Germline assignment: CDR1 MNHEY and CDR2 SMNVEV (reference sequence). TCRdb's copy holds only in-frame clones and misses some; the assay was immunoSEQ multiplex PCR. The sample shows some 200,000 clones, around nine tenths of them seen only once. The genes are TRBV27 and TRBJ1-2; D is ambiguous. The TCR was taken from a man aged 50-60 years with COVID-19, enrolled during active disease. The sequencing sample was made of peripheral blood. CDR3 region: CASSLSTTAPNYGYTF. The CDR3 DNA follows: TGTGCCAGCAGTCTTAGCACCACGGCTCCTAACTATGGCTACACCTTC.